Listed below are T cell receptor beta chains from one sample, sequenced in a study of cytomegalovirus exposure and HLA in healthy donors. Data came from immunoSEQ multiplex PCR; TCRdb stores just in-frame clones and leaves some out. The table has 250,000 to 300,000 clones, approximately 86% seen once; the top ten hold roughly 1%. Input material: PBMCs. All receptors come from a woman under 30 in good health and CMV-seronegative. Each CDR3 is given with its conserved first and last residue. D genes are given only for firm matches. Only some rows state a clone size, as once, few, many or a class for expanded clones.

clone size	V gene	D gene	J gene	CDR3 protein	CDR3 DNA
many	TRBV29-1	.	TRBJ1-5	CSAGGGDQPQHF	TGCAGCGCCGGGGGAGGAGATCAGCCCCAGCATTTT
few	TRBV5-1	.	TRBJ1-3	CASSLETAGNTIYF	TGCGCCAGCAGCTTGGAAACAGCTGGAAACACCATATATTTT
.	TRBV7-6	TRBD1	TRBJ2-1	CASSLAPDRFKEQFF	TGTGCCAGCAGCTTGGCTCCGGACAGGTTCAAGGAGCAGTTCTTC
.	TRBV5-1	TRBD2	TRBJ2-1	CASSPGREGGNEQFF	TGCGCCAGCAGCCCTGGGCGGGAGGGGGGCAATGAGCAGTTCTTC
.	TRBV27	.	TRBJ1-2	CASSLLPVADGYTF	TGTGCCAGCAGTTTATTGCCAGTGGCGGATGGCTACACCTTC
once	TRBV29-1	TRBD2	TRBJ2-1	CSVLPGLASDEQFF	TGCAGCGTCTTGCCGGGACTAGCGTCAGATGAGCAGTTCTTC
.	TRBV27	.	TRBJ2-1	CASSSAGTWNNEQFF	TGTGCCAGCAGCTCCGCCGGGACATGGAACAATGAGCAGTTCTTC
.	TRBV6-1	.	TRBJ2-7	CASTTSGSTYEQYF	TGTGCCAGCACCACATCCGGGTCTACCTACGAGCAGTACTTC
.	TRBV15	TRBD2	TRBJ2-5	CATSRDRGGQETQYF	TGTGCCACCAGCAGAGATCGGGGGGGCCAAGAGACCCAGTACTTC
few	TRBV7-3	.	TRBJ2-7	CASSLGTGPYEQYF	TGTGCCAGCAGCTTAGGGACTGGGCCCTACGAGCAGTACTTC
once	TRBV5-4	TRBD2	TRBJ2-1	CASSDMGLAFNEQFF	TGTGCCAGCAGCGATATGGGACTAGCCTTCAATGAGCAGTTCTTC
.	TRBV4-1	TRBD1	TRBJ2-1	CASRLGQGFDEQFF	TGCGCCAGCAGACTCGGACAGGGGTTCGATGAGCAGTTCTTC
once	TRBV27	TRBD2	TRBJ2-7	CASSSISGRWDEQYF	TGTGCCAGCAGTTCCATCAGCGGGAGGTGGGACGAGCAGTACTTC
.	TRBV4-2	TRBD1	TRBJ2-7	CASSQLGQGSYEQYF	TGTGCCAGCAGCCAACTGGGACAGGGCTCCTACGAGCAGTACTTC
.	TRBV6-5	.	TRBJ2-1	CASSYSPPSAYNEQFF	TGTGCCAGCAGTTACTCGCCGCCTAGCGCATACAATGAGCAGTTCTTC
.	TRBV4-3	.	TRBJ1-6	CASSQTASRGYSPLHF	TGCGCCAGCAGCCAAACCGCCTCCAGGGGATATTCACCCCTCCACTTT
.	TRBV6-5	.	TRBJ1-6	CASRPQGPHSPLHF	TGTGCCAGCAGACCACAGGGACCTCATTCACCCCTCCACTTT